This entry lists 10 T cell receptor beta chains sequenced from one sample in a study of shared clonotypes between healthy human individuals. The assay was immunoSEQ multiplex PCR, and TCRdb's table has in-frame clones only and misses some. The sample has about 480,000 clones, almost 80% seen once. The source material was PBMCs. These receptors came from a woman between 40 and 55 years old in good health. Some clones in this sample may be carry-over from other donors' samples.

J is TRBJ2-1 and V is TRBV4-3, with 9 bases that match TRBD2. The CDR3 runs 16 residues. Germline CDR1 and CDR2: LGHNA and YSLEER. V lost 4 bases, J lost 2 bases, and 6 bases stayed unmatched. The CDR3 here is CASSREREEAYNEQFF. CDR3 in DNA: TGCGCCAGCAGCCGAGAGCGGGAGGAGGCCTACAATGAGCAGTTCTTC.

Concerning this clone: A single base separates this from a much larger clone, so it may be a read error. This chain joins TRBV28 and TRBJ1-1, with D perhaps matching TRBD1 (6 bases). Germline lookup yields CDR1 MDHEN and CDR2 SYDVKM. Trimming took off 10 bases at V and 4 bases at J, with 10 bases between the two ends. The CDR3 consists of 11 residues. In DNA form, the CDR3 reads TGTGCCACCCAGGGGAGCACTGAAGCTTTCTTT. Translating it yields CATQGSTEAFF.

This clone was seen a few times. This sequence joins TRBV2 and TRBJ2-1; TRBD2 might be the D (5 bases). Trimming stripped 2 bases from V and 2 bases from J, with 13 bases between. The CDR3 spans 16 residues. Germline V gives CDR1 SNHLY, CDR2 FYNNEI. CDR3 region: CASSELLADTYNEQFF. CDR3 bases: TGTGCCAGCAGTGAACTCCTAGCCGATACCTACAATGAGCAGTTCTTC.

Only a few counts were recorded for this clone. This chain joins TRBV28 and TRBJ1-2; 10 bases fit TRBD1. This CDR3 has 14 residues. From germline, CDR1 is MDHEN and CDR2 SYDVKM. Losses at the gene ends were 4 bases for V and 5 bases for J; bases not matched to a gene: 4. In DNA form, the CDR3 reads TGTGCCAGCAGTTCACCGGGACAGGGGTATGGCTACACCTTC. It specifies CASSSPGQGYGYTF.

The rearrangement uses TRBV7-9 and TRBJ2-1; 10 bases agree with TRBD2. V shed 5 bases, J shed 7 bases, and the junction held 14 bases outside the gene matches. CDR1 and CDR2 (germline): SEHNR, FQNEAQ (reference sequence). The CDR3 spans 17 residues. CDR3 sequence reads: CASSPPALAGAFNEQFF. CDR3 in DNA: TGTGCCAGCAGCCCACCGGCCCTAGCGGGAGCGTTTAATGAGCAGTTCTTC.

The chain links TRBV6-5 to TRBJ2-3, with unresolved D. Trimming cost V 6 bases and J 4 bases, with 14 bases left between them. From germline, CDR1 is MNHEY and CDR2 SVGAGI. The CDR3 sequence is 14 residues long. The DNA of the CDR3 is TGTGCCAGCAGCCTAGTGCTGACTGCAGATACGCAGTATTTT. This translates into CASSLVLTADTQYF.

This clone has only a few counts. V is TRBV28 and J is TRBJ2-7; TRBD1 agrees at 10 bases. The trim removed 5 bases at V and 4 bases at J, leaving 11 bases unmatched. CDR3 size: 16 residues. Per the germline V gene, CDR1 is MDHEN and CDR2 is SYDVKM. CDR3 amino acids: CASSKISGTGAYEQYF. The CDR3 DNA is TGTGCCAGCAGTAAAATATCCGGGACAGGGGCGTACGAGCAGTACTTC.

This clone was observed once. The rearrangement links TRBV15 to TRBJ1-1, with D unclear. This CDR3 has 13 residues. Trimming left V 2 bases short and J 1 base short, with 5 bases between. Germline CDR1 reads LNHNV; CDR2 reads YYDKDF (reference sequence). The CDR3 DNA reads as TGTGCCACCAGCAGAACAGCGAACACTGAAGCTTTCTTT. The encoded protein is CATSRTANTEAFF.

Comment on this clone: Mismatch with germline at one junction end may stem from a read error. This sequence joins TRBV7-8 and TRBJ2-7, with 9 bases identical to TRBD2. This CDR3 contains 15 residues. Germline V gene data show CDR1 as SGHVS and CDR2 as FQNEAQ. The CDR3 reads CASSQLERGDYEQYF. CDR3 DNA: TGCGCCAGCAGCCAACTTGAGCGGGGGGACTACGAGCAGTACTTC.

CDR3 region: CASSLSGHLGYTF. CDR3 sequence (DNA): TGCGCCAGCAGCCTCTCGGGACATCTTGGCTACACCTTC. The chain couples TRBV5-1 to TRBJ1-2; D might be TRBD1 (6 bases). CDR3 length: 13 amino acids. Germline CDR1 reads SGHRS; CDR2 reads YFSETQ. The V end was cut by 4 bases, the J end by 7 bases, with 14 bases between.